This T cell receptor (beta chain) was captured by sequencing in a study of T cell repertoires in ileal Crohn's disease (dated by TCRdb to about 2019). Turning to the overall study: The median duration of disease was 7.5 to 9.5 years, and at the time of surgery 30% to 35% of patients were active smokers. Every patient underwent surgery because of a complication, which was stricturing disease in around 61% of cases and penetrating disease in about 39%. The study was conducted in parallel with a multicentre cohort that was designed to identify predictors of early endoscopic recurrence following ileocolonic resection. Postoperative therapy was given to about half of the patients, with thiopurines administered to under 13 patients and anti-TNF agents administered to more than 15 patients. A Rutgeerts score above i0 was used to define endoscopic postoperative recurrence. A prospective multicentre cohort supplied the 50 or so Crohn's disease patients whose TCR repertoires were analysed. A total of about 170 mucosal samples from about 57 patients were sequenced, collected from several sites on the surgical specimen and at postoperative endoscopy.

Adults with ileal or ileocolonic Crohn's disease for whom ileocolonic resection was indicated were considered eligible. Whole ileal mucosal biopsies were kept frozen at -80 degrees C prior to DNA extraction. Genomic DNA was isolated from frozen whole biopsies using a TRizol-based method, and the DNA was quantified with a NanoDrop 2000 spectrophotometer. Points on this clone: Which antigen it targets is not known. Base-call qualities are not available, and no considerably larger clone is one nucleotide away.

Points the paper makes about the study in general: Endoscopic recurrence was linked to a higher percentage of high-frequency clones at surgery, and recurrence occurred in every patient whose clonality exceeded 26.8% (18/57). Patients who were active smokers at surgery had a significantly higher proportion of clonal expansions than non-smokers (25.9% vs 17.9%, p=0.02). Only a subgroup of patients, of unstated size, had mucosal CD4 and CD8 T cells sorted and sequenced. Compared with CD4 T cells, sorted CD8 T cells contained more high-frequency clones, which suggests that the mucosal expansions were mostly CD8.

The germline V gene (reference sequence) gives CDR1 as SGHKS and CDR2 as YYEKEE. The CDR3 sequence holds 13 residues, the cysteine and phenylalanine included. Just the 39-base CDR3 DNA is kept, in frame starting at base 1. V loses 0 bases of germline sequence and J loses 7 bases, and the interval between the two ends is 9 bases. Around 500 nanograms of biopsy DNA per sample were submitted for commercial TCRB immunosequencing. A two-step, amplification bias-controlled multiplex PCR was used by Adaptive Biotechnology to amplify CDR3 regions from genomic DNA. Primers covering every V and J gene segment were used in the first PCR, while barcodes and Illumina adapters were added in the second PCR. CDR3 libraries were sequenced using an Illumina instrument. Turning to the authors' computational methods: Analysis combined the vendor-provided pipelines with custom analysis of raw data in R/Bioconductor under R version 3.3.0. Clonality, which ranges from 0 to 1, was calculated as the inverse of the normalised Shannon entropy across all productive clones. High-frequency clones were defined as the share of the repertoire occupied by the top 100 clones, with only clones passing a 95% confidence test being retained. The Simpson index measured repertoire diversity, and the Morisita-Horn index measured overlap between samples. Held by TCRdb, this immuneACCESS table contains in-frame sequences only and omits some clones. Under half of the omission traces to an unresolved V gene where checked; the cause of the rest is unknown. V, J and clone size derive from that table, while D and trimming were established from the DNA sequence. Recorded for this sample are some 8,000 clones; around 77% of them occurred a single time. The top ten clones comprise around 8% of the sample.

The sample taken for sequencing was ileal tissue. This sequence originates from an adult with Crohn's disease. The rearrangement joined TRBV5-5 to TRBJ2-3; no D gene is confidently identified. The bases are TGTGCCAGCAGCTTGGCCGGAGCCTATACGCAGTATTTT. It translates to CASSLAGAYTQYF.